This is a list of T cell receptor beta chains from one sample in a study of cytomegalovirus exposure and HLA in healthy donors. This table comes from immunoSEQ multiplex PCR, and its TCRdb copy is limited to in-frame clones, with some not included. The sample consists of more than 90,000 clones, roughly 68% of them appearing once. The sequenced material came from PBMCs. These receptors came from a woman aged 30 to 39 in good health and CMV-seronegative. Each CDR3 is given with its conserved first and last residue. A D gene is named only where the DNA matches it firmly. Only part of the rows carry a size: once, few, many, or a class if the clone is expanded.

clone_size	cdr3_length	d_call	v_call	j_call	cdr3_aa	cdr3_nt
.	15	.	TRBV13	TRBJ2-6	CASSLIQSGANVLTF	TGTGCCAGCAGCTTAATTCAGTCTGGGGCCAACGTCCTGACTTTC
.	18	TRBD1	TRBV4-3	TRBJ1-6	CASSQDHPGGSYNSPLHF	TGCGCCAGCAGCCAAGACCATCCAGGGGGCTCCTATAATTCACCCCTCCACTTT
.	15	.	TRBV4-1	TRBJ2-5	CASSQDGAGGETQYF	TGCGCCAGCAGCCAAGATGGAGCAGGGGGGGAGACCCAGTACTTC
.	14	.	TRBV5-8	TRBJ1-1	CASSPGLMNTEAFF	TGTGCCAGCAGCCCGGGTCTGATGAACACTGAAGCTTTCTTT
.	18	.	TRBV5-6	TRBJ1-2	CASSPNWKGGFSGYGYTF	TGTGCCAGCAGCCCTAACTGGAAGGGCGGTTTTAGCGGATACGGCTACACCTTC
.	14	.	TRBV7-3	TRBJ1-1	CASSLLGGNSEAFF	TGTGCCAGCAGCTTATTGGGGGGGAACTCTGAAGCTTTCTTT
.	17	.	TRBV27	TRBJ2-2	CASSFDIGKPATGELFF	TGTGCCAGCAGTTTCGACATCGGGAAACCGGCCACCGGGGAGCTGTTTTTT
.	12	.	TRBV6-1	TRBJ2-5	CASSERGTNPYF	TGTGCCAGCAGTGAAAGGGGGACTAATCCGTACTTC
few	15	.	TRBV2	TRBJ2-2	CASSEVRTNTGELFF	TGTGCCAGCAGTGAAGTACGGACAAACACCGGGGAGCTGTTTTTT
few	15	TRBD1	TRBV5-1	TRBJ2-7	CASSFGQVVSYEQYF	TGCGCCAGCAGCTTTGGACAGGTGGTTAGCTACGAGCAGTACTTC
.	15	.	TRBV4-2	TRBJ1-1	CASSHDRERGLEAFF	TGTGCCAGCAGCCATGATAGGGAGAGGGGACTTGAAGCTTTCTTT